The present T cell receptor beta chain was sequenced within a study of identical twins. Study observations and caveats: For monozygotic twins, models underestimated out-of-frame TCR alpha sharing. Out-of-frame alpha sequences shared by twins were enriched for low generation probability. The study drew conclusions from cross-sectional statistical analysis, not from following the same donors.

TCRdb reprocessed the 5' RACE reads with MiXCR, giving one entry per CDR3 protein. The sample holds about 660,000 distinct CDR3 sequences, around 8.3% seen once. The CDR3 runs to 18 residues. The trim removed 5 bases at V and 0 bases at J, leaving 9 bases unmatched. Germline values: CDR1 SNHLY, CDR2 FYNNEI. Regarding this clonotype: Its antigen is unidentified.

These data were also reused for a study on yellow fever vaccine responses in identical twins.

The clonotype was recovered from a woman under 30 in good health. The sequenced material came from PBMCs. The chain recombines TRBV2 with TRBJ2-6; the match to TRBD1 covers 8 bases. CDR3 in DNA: TGTGCCAGCAGTTCCCCGGGACAGGACAGCTCTGGGGCCAACGTCCTGACTTTC. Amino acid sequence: CASSSPGQDSSGANVLTF.